This T cell receptor (beta chain) comes out of a study of T cells in localized non-small cell lung cancer (dated by TCRdb to 2020 to 2022). With respect to the entire study: The study analyzed T cell repertoires of about 230 early-stage NSCLC patients, comparing tumors and uninvolved tumor-adjacent lungs. The cohort was made up of 236 treatment-naive NSCLC patients whose localized lung tumors had been resected. A mean age of around 66 years was recorded for the NSCLC patients, of whom 120 to 150 were male and about a hundred were female.

This clone has a single count. Its antigen target is currently unknown. It has no much larger one-base neighbor in the sample; base qualities were not kept. At diagnosis, peripheral blood, uninvolved tumor-adjacent lung and tumor were collected and stored as a combination of fresh-frozen and FFPE material. For TCR repertoire profiling, blood samples were analyzed in the form of peripheral blood mononuclear cells. Study-wide findings and limitations: Because multi-region tumor sequencing was not done, intratumor heterogeneity could not be ruled out. Uninvolved tumor-adjacent lung showed the highest T cell clonality, higher than tumor, which suggests more focused antigenic responses in the uninvolved tumor-adjacent lung. Of the top 100 tumor clones, a median of about 53 were detected in paired uninvolved adjacent lung; approximately 28 were also among that lung's top 100. Higher T cell density in blood was associated with longer overall survival, whereas higher clonality in adjacent lung was associated with shorter survival. Because the study design was exploratory, TCR variables were selected using unadjusted p-values without false-discovery rate correction.

TCR beta CDR3 regions were sequenced from DNA using the immunoSEQ Assay. As for the original processing: T cell density was computed as TCR beta template counts normalized to usable DNA estimated by amplifying housekeeping genes. Richness was estimated using the preseqR package, with extrapolation to 400,000 templates for PBMC samples and to 120,000 templates for tissue samples. Clonality was taken to be one minus Pielou's evenness. Tissue-enriched TCRs were identified by differential abundance testing using productive amino-acid clonotypes, minimum total count 5 and alpha 0.1. The Jaccard Index and the Morisita Overlap Index were used to quantify repertoire overlap between compartments. GLIPH grouped TCR beta CDR3s together with public tetramer-defined viral CDR3s, and a viral motif had to include at least three viral sequences and show V-gene enrichment. What TCRdb holds here is the immuneACCESS table cut down to in-frame rearrangements. Part of the clones is not present; checked against another copy, under half of the missing clones reflect an unresolved V gene, and the others are unexplained. V, J and clone size are those of that table, while D and trimming were read from the DNA. The sample table holds 25,000 to 40,000 clones, of which 80% were seen once. About 16% of the sample is held by the ten biggest clonotypes.

This receptor was identified in a male donor aged 60 or over with stage III squamous cell lung carcinoma. This sample comprised peripheral blood, obtained before any cancer treatment.

The encoded CDR3 is CASSLSGGSHGYTF. The bases are TGTGCCAGCAGCTTAAGCGGTGGATCTCATGGCTACACCTTC. This chain joins TRBV7-2 to TRBJ1-2; the D gene lacks a confident call. Spanning cysteine to phenylalanine, the CDR3 consists of 14 amino acids. The kept DNA is CDR3 alone, 42 bases in frame from the first base. The V and J ends are trimmed by 2 bases and 6 bases, leaving 13 bases between them. From a lookup of the germline V gene, CDR1 and CDR2 are SGHTA and FQGNSA.